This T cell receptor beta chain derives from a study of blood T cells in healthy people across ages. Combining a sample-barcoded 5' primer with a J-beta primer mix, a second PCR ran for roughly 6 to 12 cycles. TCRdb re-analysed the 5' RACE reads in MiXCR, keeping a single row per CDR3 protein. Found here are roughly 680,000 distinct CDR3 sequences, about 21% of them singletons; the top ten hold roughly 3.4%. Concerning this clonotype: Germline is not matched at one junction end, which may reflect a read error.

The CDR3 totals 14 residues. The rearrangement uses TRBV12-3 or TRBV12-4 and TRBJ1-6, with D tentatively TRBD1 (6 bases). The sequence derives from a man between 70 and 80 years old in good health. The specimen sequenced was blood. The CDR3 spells CACSLGGNNSPLHF. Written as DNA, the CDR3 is TGTGCCTGCAGTTTAGGGGGGAATAATTCACCCCTCCACTTT.